The 9 T cell receptor beta chains given below trace back to one sample, sequenced in a study of cytomegalovirus exposure and HLA in healthy donors. Using immunoSEQ multiplex PCR, the repertoire was profiled, and TCRdb retains in-frame clones only, with some absent. Counted here are about 130,000 clones, about nine tenths occurring once; the ten biggest clones make up roughly 6.4%. The specimen sequenced was PBMCs. The source is a woman in her 30s in good health and CMV-seropositive.

The chain uses TRBV2 and TRBJ2-1; tentative D call: TRBD1 (5 bases). CDR1 and CDR2 (germline): SNHLY, FYNNEI. V dropped 6 bases and J dropped 7 bases, with 16 bases sitting between them. This CDR3 region has 14 residues. The CDR3 nucleotides read TGTGCCAGCAGCAACCTGGACATTCGGAATGAGCAGTTCTTC. This gives the protein CASSNLDIRNEQFF.

This clone was recorded a few times. The identical CDR3 is also encoded by other nucleotide sequences in the sample. For the CDR3, the DNA is TGTGCCAGCAGTTACGAGGTGAATTCACCCCTCCACTTT. Translated, it gives CASSYEVNSPLHF. The genes are TRBV6-5 and TRBJ1-6, with D unresolved. Between the trimmed V and J ends, which lost 2 bases and 7 bases, there was a span of 6 bases. This CDR3 contains 13 residues. The V gene's germline CDR1 is MNHEY and CDR2 SVGAGI.

V usage is TRBV5-1 and J usage is TRBJ1-3; D is possibly TRBD1 (5 bases). V lost 0 bases to trimming and J lost 0 bases, with 10 bases between them. The germline gives CDR1 SGHRS, CDR2 YFSETQ. This CDR3 is built from 16 residues. The CDR3 spells CASSLGGTLSGNTIYF. Written as DNA, the CDR3 is TGCGCCAGCAGCTTGGGCGGGACCCTCTCTGGAAACACCATATATTTT.

The chain is built from TRBV19 and TRBJ2-5, with D possibly being TRBD1 (6 bases). Trimming removed 5 bases from V and 5 bases from J, with 15 bases in between. The germline gives CDR1 LNHDA, CDR2 SQIVND (reference sequence). The CDR3 sequence is 14 residues long. The CDR3 here is CASSPGHMGETQYF. The CDR3 nucleotides are TGTGCCAGTAGTCCGGGACATATGGGGGAGACCCAGTACTTC.

The rearrangement joins TRBV7-6 to TRBJ2-7; 12 nucleotides match TRBD2. The junction had 7 bases not matched to a gene; V was cut back by 5 bases and J by 5 bases. Germline V gene lookup returns CDR1 SGHVS and CDR2 FNYEAQ. The CDR3 covers 15 residues. The CDR3 nucleotides read TGTGCCAGCAGCCCCCGGACTAGCGGGGACGACGAGCAGTACTTC. It translates to CASSPRTSGDDEQYF. The complete variable domain, with remaining parts taken from reference TRBV7-6 and TRBJ2-7, reads GAGVSQSPRYKVTKRGQDVALRCDPISGHVSLYWYRQALGQGPEFLTYFNYEAQQDKSGLPNDRFSAERPEGSISTLTIQRTEQRDSAMYRCASSPRTSGDDEQYFGPGTRLTVT.

V usage is TRBV5-1 and J usage is TRBJ1-5; no clear D. The V gene lost 7 bases and the J gene lost 0 bases, with 17 bases spanning the gap. Looked up from germline, CDR1 is SGHRS and CDR2 is YFSETQ. The CDR3 is made up of 16 amino acids. Written as DNA, the CDR3 is TGCGCCAGCGCACCGGGGTCCGACTATAGCAATCAGCCCCAGCATTTT. The encoded protein is CASAPGSDYSNQPQHF.

The V call is TRBV2, the J call TRBJ2-5; TRBD2 matches at 13 bases. J gave up 4 bases and V 6 bases, and 5 bases lay outside the gene matches. CDR3 length: 15 residues. Germline CDR1 SNHLY, CDR2 FYNNEI. The CDR3 DNA follows: TGTGCCAGCAGAGGACTAGCGGGAGTGGCAGAGACCCAGTACTTC. Amino acid sequence: CASRGLAGVAETQYF.

This sequence joins TRBV4-1 and TRBJ1-4, with a possible D match to TRBD1 (6 bases). Deletions cut 2 bases from V and 5 bases from J, with 15 bases between. The germline V gene encodes CDR1 MGHRA and CDR2 YSYEKL. The CDR3 is 16 residues long. The CDR3 region is CASSQPLQGRNEKLFF. The CDR3 nucleotides are TGCGCCAGCAGCCAACCATTACAGGGACGGAATGAAAAACTGTTTTTT.

This chain joins TRBV5-4 and TRBJ2-1; 13 bases match TRBD2. V shed 4 bases and J 5 bases; nucleotides not matched to a gene: 3. Germline CDR1 and CDR2: SGHNT and YYREEE (reference sequence). This CDR3 has 15 amino acids. CDR3 protein: CASSAGLAGNNEQFF. In nucleotides, the CDR3 is TGTGCCAGCAGCGCGGGACTAGCGGGGAACAATGAGCAGTTCTTC.